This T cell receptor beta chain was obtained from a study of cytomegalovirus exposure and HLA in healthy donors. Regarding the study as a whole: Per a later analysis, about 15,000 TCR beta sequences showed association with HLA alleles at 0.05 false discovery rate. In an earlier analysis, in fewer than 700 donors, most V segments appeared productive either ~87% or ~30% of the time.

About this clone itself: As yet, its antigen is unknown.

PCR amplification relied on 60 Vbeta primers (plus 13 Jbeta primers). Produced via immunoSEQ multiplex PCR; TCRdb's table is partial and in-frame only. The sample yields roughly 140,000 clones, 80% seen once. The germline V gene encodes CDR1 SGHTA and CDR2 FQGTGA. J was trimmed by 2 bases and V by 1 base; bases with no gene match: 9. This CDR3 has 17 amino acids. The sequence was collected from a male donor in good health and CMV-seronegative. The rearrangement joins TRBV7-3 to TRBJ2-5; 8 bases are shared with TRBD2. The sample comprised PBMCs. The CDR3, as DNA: TGTGCCAGCAGCTTAAGGGGACTAGGGGGGGGACAAGAGACCCAGTACTTC. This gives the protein CASSLRGLGGGQETQYF.